Sequencing of this T cell receptor (beta chain) was carried out in a study of blood T cell repertoires in COVID-19. Study summary: The United States, Italy and Spain were the sources of the acute and convalescent COVID-19 samples.

The CDR3 spans 14 residues. Deletions cut 3 bases from V and 5 bases from J, with 13 bases between. CDR1 is SGHNT and CDR2 is YENEEA in the germline V gene. Original handling: Reference gene primer amplification gave nucleated cell count estimates. Libraries were prepared by immunoSEQ multiplex PCR; TCRdb keeps only in-frame clonotypes and omits some of them. V and J calls and clone size are given by that table; D and trimming were obtained from the DNA. The data hold tens of thousands of clones, with 75% to 80% observed a single time. This clonotype originated in a man between 65 and 85 years old with active or convalescent COVID-19. The chain is built from TRBV11-3 and TRBJ1-1; D gene ambiguous. The sequenced sample was peripheral blood. CDR3 sequence reads: CASSLSQTGTEAFF. The CDR3 region has the DNA TGTGCCAGCAGCTTGTCCCAGACGGGAACTGAAGCTTTCTTT.